This T cell receptor beta chain was recovered during a study of shared clonotypes between healthy human individuals. Findings of the study overall: Deeper or shallower sequencing was expected to change how clonotypes are shared among donors.

Execution of the assay was at deep level. Several immunoSEQ 96-well plates shared each subset's DNA, each plate a replicate. Unsorted PBMC samples were amplified in replicate PCRs containing around 310 ng DNA, some 33,000 T cell genomes. The method was immunoSEQ multiplex PCR; TCRdb's version includes in-frame clones alone and lacks a portion of them. Here the sample spans a few hundred thousand clones, around 76% being singletons. Unmatched junction bases numbered 10, after V lost 5 bases and J lost 10 bases. This CDR3 has 16 amino acids. The germline V gene has CDR1 SGHTA and CDR2 FQGTGA. This clone was recorded once. Its antigen is still unknown.

The source of this sequence is a woman aged 40 to 50 in good health. Some clones in this sample may be carry-over from other donors' samples. V and J are TRBV7-3 and TRBJ2-1, with 14 positions matching TRBD2. The material sequenced was PBMCs. CDR3 DNA: TGTGCCAGCAGCCCCCCGGGACTAGCGGGAGTCCAGGAGCAGTTCTTC. Translation: CASSPPGLAGVQEQFF.